This T cell receptor beta chain was observed in a study of identical twins. Study-wide results and caveats: Twin sharing of out-of-frame TCR alpha was underestimated by models in monozygotic pairs. It was possible that invariant MAIT and iNKT cells partly confounded the zero-insertion analyses.

This clonotype was seen ten or more times. Antigen unknown. Germline V gene lookup returns CDR1 SGHRS and CDR2 YFSETQ. The CDR3 loop spans 18 amino acids. The V gene lost 3 bases and the J gene lost 7 bases, with 26 bases spanning the gap. Each donor (without exception) was a healthy Caucasian. Through template switching, a universal primer site was introduced, and the cDNA contained unique molecular identifiers. TCRdb fed the 5' RACE reads into MiXCR, producing one record per CDR3 protein. The sample contains 150,000 or so distinct CDR3 sequences, 3.5% of which appear only once. This sequence was found in a young man in good health. Material for sequencing was memory T cells sorted from blood. The chain recombines TRBV5-1 with TRBJ2-1; D may be TRBD1 or TRBD2 (7 bases each). The CDR3 loop is CASSSGGLWDSLGNEQFF. DNA for the CDR3: TGCGCCAGCAGCTCAGGGGGACTATGGGACTCGCTAGGAAATGAGCAGTTCTTC.